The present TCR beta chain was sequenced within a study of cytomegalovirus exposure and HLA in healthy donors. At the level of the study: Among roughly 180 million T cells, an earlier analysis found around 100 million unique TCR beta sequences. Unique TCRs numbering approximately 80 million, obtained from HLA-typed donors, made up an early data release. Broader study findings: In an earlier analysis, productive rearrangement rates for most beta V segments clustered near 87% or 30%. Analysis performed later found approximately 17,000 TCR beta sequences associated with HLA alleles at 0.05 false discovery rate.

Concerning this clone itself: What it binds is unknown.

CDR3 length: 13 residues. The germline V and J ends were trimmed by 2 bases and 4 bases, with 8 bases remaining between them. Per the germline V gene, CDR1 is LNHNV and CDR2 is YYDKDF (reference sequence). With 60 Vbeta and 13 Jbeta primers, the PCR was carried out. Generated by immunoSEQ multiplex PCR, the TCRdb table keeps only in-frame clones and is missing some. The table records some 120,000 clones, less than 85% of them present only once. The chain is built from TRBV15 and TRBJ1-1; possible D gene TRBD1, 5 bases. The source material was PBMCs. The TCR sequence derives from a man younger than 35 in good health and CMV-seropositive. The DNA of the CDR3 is TGTGCCACCAGCAGAAGGGGTGGCACTGAAGCTTTCTTT. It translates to CATSRRGGTEAFF.